This T cell receptor beta chain is drawn from a study of blood T cell repertoires in COVID-19. Turning to the study itself: Samples taken during acute and convalescent COVID-19 were collected in the United States, Italy and Spain.

Method: immunoSEQ multiplex PCR; TCRdb's copy keeps in-frame clones and lacks some. The sample lists about 170,000 clones; about 86% were seen once. Germline V gene data show CDR1 as SSHAT and CDR2 as FNYEAQ (reference sequence). After removal of 5 bases from V and 4 bases from J, the junction contained 12 bases not matched to a gene. The length of the CDR3 is 16 residues. The sequencing sample was made of peripheral blood. The chain joins TRBV7-7 to TRBJ2-5; TRBD2 matches at 8 bases. This clonotype was obtained from a woman aged 65 to 85 who had recovered from COVID-19. The chain's CDR3 is CASSRYPGLAGETQYF. CDR3 nucleotide sequence: TGTGCCAGCAGCCGCTACCCGGGGCTAGCGGGAGAGACCCAGTACTTC. Drawing the rest from reference TRBV7-7 and TRBJ2-5, the complete variable domain is GAGVSQSPRYKVTKRGQDVTLRCDPISSHATLYWYQQALGQGPEFLTYFNYEAQPDKSGLPSDRFSAERPEGSISTLTIQRTEQRDSAMYRCASSRYPGLAGETQYFGPGTRLLVL.